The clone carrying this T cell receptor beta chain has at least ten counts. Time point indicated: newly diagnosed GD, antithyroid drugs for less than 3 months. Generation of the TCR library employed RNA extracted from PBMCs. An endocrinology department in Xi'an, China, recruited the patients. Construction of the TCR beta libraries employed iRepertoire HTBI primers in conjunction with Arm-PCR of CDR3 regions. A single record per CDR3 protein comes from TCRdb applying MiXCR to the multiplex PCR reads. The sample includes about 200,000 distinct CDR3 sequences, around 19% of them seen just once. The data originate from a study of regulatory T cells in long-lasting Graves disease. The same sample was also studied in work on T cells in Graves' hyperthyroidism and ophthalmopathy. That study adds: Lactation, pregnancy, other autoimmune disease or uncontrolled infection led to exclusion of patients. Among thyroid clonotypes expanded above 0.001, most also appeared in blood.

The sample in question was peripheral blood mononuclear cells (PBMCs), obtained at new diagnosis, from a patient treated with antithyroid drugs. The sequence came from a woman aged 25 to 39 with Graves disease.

The CDR3: CSVYGFRGALQETQYF. The CDR3, as DNA: TGCAGCGTTTACGGGTTCCGGGGGGCCTTACAAGAGACCCAGTACTTC. This chain uses TRBV29-1 with TRBJ2-5, with D possibly TRBD2 on 7 matching bases. Trimming took 5 bases from V and 2 from J, leaving 21 bases between them. The length of the CDR3 is 16 residues. Germline CDR1 reads SQVTM; CDR2 reads ANQGSEA.